This T cell receptor (beta chain) is from a study of OX40 agonist ivuxolimab in advanced cancers. The CDR3 loop spans 14 amino acids. Germline CDR1 reads MDHEN; CDR2 reads SYDVKM. Trimming shortened V by 2 bases and J by 2 bases, and 9 bases separated the two germline ends. TCRdb's table, derived via immunoSEQ multiplex PCR, lists solely in-frame clones and lacks some. The data hold about 28,000 clones, with around four fifths observed a single time. The TCR sequence derives from an adult with an advanced solid tumor such as melanoma, head and neck, liver or kidney cancer. The source material was CD4+ or CD8+ T cells sorted from blood, sampled in a trial of the OX40 agonist ivuxolimab. This chain uses TRBV28 with TRBJ1-1; maybe TRBD1 (5 bases). CDR3 sequence: CASSLGRDNTEAFF. In DNA, the CDR3 is TGTGCCAGCAGTTTAGGCAGGGACAACACTGAAGCTTTCTTT.